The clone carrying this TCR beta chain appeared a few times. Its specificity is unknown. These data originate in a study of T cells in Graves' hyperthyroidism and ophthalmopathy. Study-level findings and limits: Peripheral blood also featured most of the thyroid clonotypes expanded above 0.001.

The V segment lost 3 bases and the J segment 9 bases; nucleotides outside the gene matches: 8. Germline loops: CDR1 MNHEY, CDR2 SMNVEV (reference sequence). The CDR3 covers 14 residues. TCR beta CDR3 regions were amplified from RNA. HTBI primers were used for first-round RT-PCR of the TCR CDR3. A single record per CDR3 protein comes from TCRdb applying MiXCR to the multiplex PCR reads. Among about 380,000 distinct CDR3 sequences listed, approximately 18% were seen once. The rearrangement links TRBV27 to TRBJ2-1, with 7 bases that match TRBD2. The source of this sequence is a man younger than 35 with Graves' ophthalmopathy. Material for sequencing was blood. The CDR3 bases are TGTGCCAGCAGTTTCCTGAGCGGGGAAGCTGAGCAGTTCTTC. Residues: CASSFLSGEAEQFF.